This entry lists 16 T cell receptor beta chains sequenced from one sample in a study of shared T cell receptors in the human thymus. Produced via immunoSEQ multiplex PCR; TCRdb's table is partial and in-frame only. Among under 850,000 clones listed, 88% were seen once. These records were also assigned to another study, of human thymus T cells.

The sequencing input was thymocytes. The receptors were sampled from a boy in the first two years of life with a congenital heart defect.

CDR3 protein: CASTQTGDHQPQHF. The CDR3 DNA sequence: TGTGCCAGTACCCAAACAGGGGATCATCAGCCCCAGCATTTT. The V gene is TRBV19, the J gene TRBJ1-5; TRBD1 matches 7 bases. Unmatched junction bases numbered 8, after V lost 7 bases and J lost 5 bases. The CDR3 extends over 14 amino acids. CDR1 is LNHDA and CDR2 is SQIVND in the germline V gene (reference sequence).

This sequence joins TRBV6-5 and TRBJ2-7, with 7 bases lining up with TRBD1. This CDR3 contains 15 residues. Germline values: CDR1 MNHEY, CDR2 SVGAGI. J lost 3 bases, V lost 1 base, and 6 bases had no gene match. The CDR3 region has the DNA TGTGCCAGCAGTTACTGGACAGGATACCTCTACGAGCAGTACTTC. It encodes CASSYWTGYLYEQYF.

This chain links TRBV7-9 with TRBJ2-7; D possibly corresponds to TRBD1 (5 bases). Looked up from germline, CDR1 is SEHNR and CDR2 is FQNEAQ (reference sequence). The CDR3 has 14 amino acids. The germline V and J ends were trimmed by 8 bases and 0 bases, with 14 bases remaining between them. The CDR3 DNA is TGTGCCAGCTGCGGCCCACAGGACTCCTACGAGCAGTACTTC. Protein: CASCGPQDSYEQYF.

This chain links TRBV11-3 with TRBJ2-3; 12 positions agree with TRBD2. V lost 4 bases to trimming and J lost 2 bases; unmatched junction nucleotides: 7. CDR1 and CDR2 (germline): SGHNT, YENEEA. This CDR3 is 17 amino acids long. CDR3 amino acids: CASSSGLAGLHTDTQYF. DNA for the CDR3: TGTGCCAGCAGCTCGGGACTAGCGGGCCTACACACAGATACGCAGTATTTT.

V and J are TRBV5-6 and TRBJ2-1, with TRBD2 matching over 10 bases. The CDR3 extends over 14 amino acids. CDR1 is SGHDT, CDR2 YYEEEE, per germline. V lost 6 bases, J lost 7 bases, and 7 bases stayed unmatched. The CDR3 sequence: CASTPAGGPNEQFF. The CDR3 DNA reads TGTGCCAGCACCCCAGCGGGAGGGCCTAATGAGCAGTTCTTC.

For this clone: One junction end disagrees with the germline gene, perhaps due to a read error. V is TRBV7-3 and J is TRBJ2-7; the D is unclear. The length of the CDR3 is 14 residues. Germline V gene lookup returns CDR1 SGHTA and CDR2 FQGTGA. CDR3 sequence reads: CASSLSLVPYKQYF. The CDR3, as DNA: TGTGCCAGCAGCTTATCCCTAGTCCCCTACAAGCAGTACTTC.

The chain recombines TRBV18 with TRBJ2-7; D gene unclear. This CDR3 comprises 14 residues. Germline values: CDR1 KGHSH, CDR2 LQKENI. V was trimmed by 0 bases and J by 5 bases, leaving 11 bases between them. The CDR3 DNA reads TGTGCCAGCTCACCACCCGGCAGGCGCCACGAGCAGTACTTC. This codes for CASSPPGRRHEQYF.

This chain links TRBV10-1 with TRBJ1-2, with TRBD1 as a possible D gene (5 bases). V lost 8 bases and J lost 2, with 12 bases in between. CDR1 WNHNN and CDR2 SYGVQD come from the germline V gene (reference sequence). This CDR3 region has 13 residues. The CDR3 protein is CASGAGINYGYTF. CDR3 bases: TGCGCCAGCGGGGCAGGGATAAACTATGGCTACACCTTC.

The V gene is TRBV5-1, the J gene TRBJ2-2, with TRBD1 matching over 7 bases. Trimming cost V 0 bases and J 0 bases; bases outside gene matches: 2. Germline V gene data show CDR1 as SGHRS and CDR2 as YFSETQ. This CDR3 region has 16 residues. CDR3 DNA: TGCGCCAGCAGCTTGGAGGGACAGCCGAACACCGGGGAGCTGTTTTTT. It specifies CASSLEGQPNTGELFF. Full variable domain (remainder filled in from reference TRBV5-1 and TRBJ2-2): KAGVTQTPRYLIKTRGQQVTLSCSPISGHRSVSWYQQTPGQGLQFLFEYFSETQRNKGNFPGRFSGRQFSNSRSEMNVSTLELGDSALYLCASSLEGQPNTGELFFGEGSRLTVL.

In its sample, this clone was seen once. This chain uses TRBV27 with TRBJ2-4, with D perhaps matching TRBD1 (7 bases). This CDR3 is 15 amino acids long. The germline V gene has CDR1 MNHEY and CDR2 SMNVEV (reference sequence). The ends were cut back, 6 bases at V and 3 bases at J, with 15 bases in the middle. CDR3 sequence: CASRRHQGGKNIQYF. CDR3 coding DNA: TGTGCCAGCAGACGGCACCAGGGGGGCAAAAACATTCAGTACTTC.

This clone was counted once. The chain carries TRBV5-4 and TRBJ2-5; TRBD2 matches 10 bases. CDR3 size: 16 residues. The V gene end was trimmed by 0 bases and the J gene end by 0 bases; junction bases not matched to a gene: 2. Germline CDR1 and CDR2: SGHNT and YYREEE (reference sequence). The CDR3 spells CASSLETSGNQETQYF. The DNA for the CDR3 is TGTGCCAGCAGCTTGGAAACTAGCGGGAACCAAGAGACCCAGTACTTC.

About this clone itself: A junction boundary mismatches the germline segment, possibly from a read error. The chain employs TRBV6-1 and TRBJ1-2; no clear D. Germline lookup yields CDR1 MNHNS and CDR2 SASEGT. The CDR3 loop spans 14 amino acids. The CDR3 reads CASRGHRDNYGYAF. The DNA for the CDR3 is TGTGCCAGCAGGGGCCACCGGGATAACTATGGCTACGCCTTC.

This clone was seen a single time. This chain uses TRBV2 with TRBJ1-5; D is perhaps TRBD1 (6 bases). The CDR3 covers 17 residues. V was cut by 6 bases and J by 1 base, with 19 bases left in between. Germline CDR1 reads SNHLY; CDR2 reads FYNNEI. The CDR3 sequence: CASSGSLQGLSNQPQHF. The CDR3 coding sequence is TGTGCCAGCAGCGGATCACTGCAGGGGTTGAGCAATCAGCCCCAGCATTTT.

The rearrangement uses TRBV11-2 and TRBJ2-1; 7 bases map to TRBD1. The CDR3 loop spans 16 amino acids. Trimming took 1 base from V and 0 from J; bases not matched to a gene: 3. Looked up from germline, CDR1 is SGHAT and CDR2 is FQNNGV. CDR3 in DNA: TGTGCCAGCAGCTTAGTTCGACAGGGCTCCTACAATGAGCAGTTCTTC. This translates into CASSLVRQGSYNEQFF.

The chain links TRBV7-2 to TRBJ1-1; D is undetermined. The CDR3 totals 17 residues. V was shortened by 2 bases and J by 5 bases, with 21 bases between the two germline ends. The germline CDR1 and CDR2 sequences are SGHTA and FQGNSA. CDR3 sequence: CASSLKRRSPLHTEAFF. In DNA form, the CDR3 reads TGTGCCAGCAGCTTAAAACGCAGATCCCCCCTGCATACTGAAGCTTTCTTT.

V gene TRBV5-6 combines with J gene TRBJ2-1; TRBD1 matches at 9 bases. Per germline, CDR1 SGHDT and CDR2 YYEEEE. CDR3 length: 15 residues. Trimming removed 3 bases from V and 10 bases from J; junction bases left unmatched: 11. This CDR3 reads CASSCRDRAEREQFF. DNA of the CDR3: TGTGCCAGCAGCTGCCGGGACAGGGCCGAGAGGGAGCAGTTCTTC. Complete variable domain (other parts from reference TRBV5-6 and TRBJ2-1): DAGVTQSPTHLIKTRGQQVTLRCSPKSGHDTVSWYQQALGQGPQFIFQYYEEEERQRGNFPDRFSGHQFPNYSSELNVNALLLGDSALYLCASSCRDRAEREQFFGPGTRLTVL.